This T cell receptor beta chain is from a study of T cell responses to AZD1222 COVID-19 vaccine. Overall study context: The study pooled second doses at about 4 or about 12 weeks.

Profiling relied on immunoSEQ multiplex PCR, and the TCRdb table lists in-frame clones only, not all of them. The data hold nearly 90,000 clones, with 88% observed a single time. Points from the study as a whole: Repertoires were collected only later (after the peak T cell response had occurred). Seropositive AZD1222 recipients at baseline numbered only 5 or 6.

V was clipped by 7 bases and J by 0 bases; unmatched bases: 11. The CDR3 runs to 18 residues. CDR1 MDHEN and CDR2 SYDVKM come from the germline V gene. On this clone itself: Its antigen is unidentified.

The starting material was peripheral blood, obtained on day 0 of AZD1222 vaccination. This TCR was sampled from an adult in good health. The genes are TRBV28 and TRBJ1-3; 11 bases are shared with TRBD1. The CDR3 sequence is CASTPTPGTGGSGNTIYF. CDR3 DNA: TGTGCCAGCACTCCTACCCCCGGGACAGGGGGCTCTGGAAACACCATATATTTT.